This T cell receptor (beta chain) is from a study of T cell responses to AZD1222 COVID-19 vaccine. Study overall: It was second doses at about 4 or about 12 weeks that were pooled. Study-wide points: Clonal diversity was possibly underestimated, and the donors were mostly white British, with more females.

The CDR3 consists of 12 residues. Germline V CDR1 and CDR2: SGHNT, YYREEE (reference sequence). Trimming took 7 bases from V and 6 from J, leaving 14 bases between them. This clone was seen a handful of times. What it binds is unknown. Sequencing was performed with immunoSEQ multiplex PCR; in TCRdb, only in-frame clones are kept and a portion is missing. Of about 160,000 clones in the sample, around 93% are singletons; the top ten hold less than 2.5%. The input for sequencing was peripheral blood, taken on day 0 of AZD1222 vaccination. This TCR derives from an adult in good health. The chain couples TRBV5-4 to TRBJ2-7, with D maybe TRBD2 (6 bases). The CDR3 DNA sequence: TGTGCCAGCGGCCTAGTCGGGGGCGAGCAGTACTTC. Encoded protein: CASGLVGGEQYF.